The present entry profiles one T cell receptor beta chain with its context. This clonotype was detected only a few times. Its specific antigen is unknown. Within one base of it there is no much larger clone, and no base qualities were kept. Systemically healthy Caucasian individuals from Russia, approximately 39 in total and aged about 6 to 100 years, were included as donors. Around 9.8 milliliters of peripheral blood were collected from each donor into EDTA-treated Vacutainer tubes. Ficoll-Paque density-gradient centrifugation was used to isolate PBMCs, with at least 6.5 million per sample. Total RNA was extracted from PBMCs with Trizol reagent, with at least 5.5 micrograms obtained per sample. For every donor, flow cytometry on a PBMC aliquot measured the percentage of naive CD45RAhigh/CD27high T cells. The library relied on 5' RACE. Sequencing used an Illumina HiSeq 2500. The second PCR ran for roughly 7 to 12 cycles and used a J-beta primer mix along with a sample-barcoded 5' primer. A unique molecular identifier was introduced onto each TCR beta cDNA molecule by a template-switch 5' adaptor carrying 12 random nucleotides. Each sample yielded at least 2.5 million CDR3-containing paired-end reads. First-strand cDNA was synthesized from all RNA with the Mint cDNA synthesis kit, primed by a TRBC-specific oligonucleotide. After uracil-DNA glycosylase treatment, a first 18-cycle PCR used universal primers M1SS and BC2_uni_R on all cDNA. Per the source publication's procedure: Each sample was normalized by randomly selecting 1 million high-quality reads, each carrying a distinct molecular identifier. Reads sharing molecular identifiers were discarded rather than binned into consensus sequences. MiTCR, with a Q25 quality threshold and the strictest error-elimination algorithm, was used for CDR3 identification, clonotype clustering and error correction. Lower-bound total TCR beta diversity was estimated with a nonparametric unseen species model using Euler transformation. TCRdb trimmed public reads at Q25 via fastp, called clones via MiXCR and kept in-frame beta chains. Every CDR3 protein is listed once, alongside the most common genes and DNA of its rows. None of the V and J calls come from the authors' own analysis; TCRdb made them. This sample holds fewer than 600,000 distinct CDR3 sequences; 25% to 35% were observed only once. Approximately 3.6% of the sample belongs to the ten largest clones.

These data come from a study of blood T cells in healthy people across ages (dated by TCRdb to between 2015 and 2016). Regarding the complete study: In model experiments, template switching captured about one uniquely barcoded TCR beta cDNA molecule for every two T cells. Using deep sequencing normalized with unique cDNA molecular identifiers, the study measured how TCR beta repertoire diversity changes with age. The donors were divided into four age groups: young (average approximately 15 years), middle-aged (approximately 39), aged (roughly 60) and long-lived (about 90). Two additional independent replicas of 1 million unique cDNA reads from the same blood draw were analyzed for two donors (one aged 18 to 29 and one aged 80 or older). What the work shows at the level of the full study, not this receptor alone: Since profiling was done on bulk unsorted PBMCs, naive and antigen-experienced compartments could not be conclusively compared. Compared with the aged group, the long-lived group had more naive CD4+ T cells, fewer expanded clones and increased TCR diversity, a pattern suggesting age selection. As age increased, observed TCR beta diversity per million T cells dropped in a roughly linear way, and a significant reduction was already evident by age about 36. Because donor CMV infection status was unknown, age-related changes in expanded clonotypes were potentially confounded. Total diversity estimates from one million sequenced T cells were considered lower bounds and underestimates. The percentage of naive T cells measured by flow cytometry correlated strongly with observed TCR beta diversity.

The cysteine opens and the phenylalanine closes a CDR3 of 17 amino acids. Only the CDR3 portion is preserved as DNA: 51 bases, with reading frame beginning at the first base. Reading the germline V gene gives CDR1 SGHAT and CDR2 FQNNGV. These sequences were also reported in another study, on T cells of mothers and their children. According to the second study: Donors were nine systemically healthy Caucasian individuals: three mothers and their six children. cDNA synthesis consumed the entire amount of extracted RNA, loaded at 1.5 ug RNA in each 15 ul reaction. Sample barcodes and 2-4 random nucleotides were added via the M1S primer in the second PCR. Over 8 million TCR beta CDR3 reads were obtained for each mother, and approximately 3.2 million reads were obtained for each child. In both related and unrelated pairs, thymic selection shapes the output of TCR recombination in a similar way, with inherited differences having only a minor effect. Normalized repertoire overlap was always found to be slightly, but never significantly, higher in related mother-child pairs than in unrelated mother-child pairs. No persistent microchimeric T cell clones were detected, at a sensitivity of approximately 100 clones per million clonotypes. To look for features that set related mother-child pairs apart from unrelated individuals, the researchers ran deep NGS to compare the TCR beta repertoires of mothers and children. The mean age was roughly 44 +/- 4 years for the mothers and 11 +/- 4 years for the children. Libraries were sequenced on Illumina HiSeq 2000 with 100+100 nt paired-end reads after adapter ligation with NEBNext reagents. To prevent cross-contamination, the mother and child libraries were prepared one month apart and sequenced in separate runs. For each donor, somewhere between about 450,000 and 2,000,000 distinct TCR beta clonotypes were identified. Naive TCR beta clonotypes were estimated from low-frequency clonotypes matched to each donor's FACS-determined naive share, without sorting.

In this chain, TRBV11-2 is recombined with TRBJ2-5; TRBD1 is possibly the D segment (6 matching bases). The J call is in doubt because the DNA end fits TRBJ2-1 better. What was sequenced was blood. This TCR was sampled from a boy between 2 and 10 years old in good health. The encoded CDR3 is CASSLEPGHLNYNEQFF. The sequence in DNA is TGTGCCAGCAGCTTAGAGCCGGGACACCTTAACTACAATGAGCAGTTCTTC.